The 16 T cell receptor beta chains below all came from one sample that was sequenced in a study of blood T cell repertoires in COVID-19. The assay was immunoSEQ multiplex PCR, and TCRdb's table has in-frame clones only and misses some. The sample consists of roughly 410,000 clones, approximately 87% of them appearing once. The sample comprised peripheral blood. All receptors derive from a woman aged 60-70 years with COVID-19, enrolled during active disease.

The CDR3 protein is CASSIVAPGGYEQYF. CDR3 coding DNA: TGTGCCAGTAGTATAGTGGCCCCTGGAGGCTACGAGCAGTACTTC. The chain carries TRBV19 and TRBJ2-7, with D maybe TRBD2 (5 bases). V shed 1 base and J shed 3 bases, with 13 bases lying between them. This CDR3 spans 15 amino acids. The germline V gene has CDR1 LNHDA and CDR2 SQIVND (reference sequence).

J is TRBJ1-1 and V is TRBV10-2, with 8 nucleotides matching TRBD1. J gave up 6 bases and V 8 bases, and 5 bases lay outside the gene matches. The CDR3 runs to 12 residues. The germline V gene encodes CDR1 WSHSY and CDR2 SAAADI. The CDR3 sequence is CASSDRGAEAFF. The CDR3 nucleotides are TGCGCCAGCTCTGACAGGGGCGCTGAAGCTTTCTTT.

The CDR3 bases are TGTGCCAGTAGTAGACTTAGCGGGGGGGCCATGCTTGCGCAGTTCTTC. Residues: CASSRLSGGAMLAQFF. This sequence joins TRBV19 and TRBJ2-1; 11 positions agree with TRBD2. The V gene's germline CDR1 is LNHDA and CDR2 SQIVND (reference sequence). Trimming took 4 bases from V and 12 from J; bases not matched to a gene: 14. This CDR3 spans 16 amino acids.

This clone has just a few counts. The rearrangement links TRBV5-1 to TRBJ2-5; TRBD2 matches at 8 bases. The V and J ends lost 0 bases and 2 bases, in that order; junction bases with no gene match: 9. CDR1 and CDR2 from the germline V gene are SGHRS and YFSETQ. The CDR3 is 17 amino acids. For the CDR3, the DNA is TGCGCCAGCAGCTTGGCCTTTGAGCGGGGGAGGCAAGAGACCCAGTACTTC. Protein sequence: CASSLAFERGRQETQYF.

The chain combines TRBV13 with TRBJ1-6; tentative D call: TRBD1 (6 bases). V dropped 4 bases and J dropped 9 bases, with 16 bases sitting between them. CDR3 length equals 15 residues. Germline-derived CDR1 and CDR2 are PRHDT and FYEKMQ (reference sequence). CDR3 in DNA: TGTGCCAGCAGCTCCCATCAACAGGGCGTTTCACCCCTCCACTTT. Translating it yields CASSSHQQGVSPLHF. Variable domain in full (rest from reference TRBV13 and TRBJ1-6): AAGVIQSPRHLIKEKRETATLKCYPIPRHDTVYWYQQGPGQDPQFLISFYEKMQSDKGSIPDRFSAQQFSDYHSELNMSSLELGDSALYFCASSSHQQGVSPLHFGNGTRLTVT.

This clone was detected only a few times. The CDR3 DNA reads as TGTGCCAGCAGCTCGACAGGGGGCGGTGGCTACACCTTC. Its translation is CASSSTGGGGYTF. V usage is TRBV6-2 or TRBV6-3 and J usage is TRBJ1-2; TRBD1 agrees at 10 bases. The germline CDR1 and CDR2 sequences are MNHEY and SVGEGT. The CDR3 totals 13 residues. Trimming cost V 6 bases and J 7 bases; bases outside gene matches: 5.

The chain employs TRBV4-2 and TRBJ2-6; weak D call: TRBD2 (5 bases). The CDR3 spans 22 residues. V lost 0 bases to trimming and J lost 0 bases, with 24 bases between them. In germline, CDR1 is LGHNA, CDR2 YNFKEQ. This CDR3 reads CASSQDGGPYIYRSSGANVLTF. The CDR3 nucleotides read TGTGCCAGCAGCCAAGACGGCGGGCCATACATTTATCGAAGCTCTGGGGCCAACGTCCTGACTTTC.

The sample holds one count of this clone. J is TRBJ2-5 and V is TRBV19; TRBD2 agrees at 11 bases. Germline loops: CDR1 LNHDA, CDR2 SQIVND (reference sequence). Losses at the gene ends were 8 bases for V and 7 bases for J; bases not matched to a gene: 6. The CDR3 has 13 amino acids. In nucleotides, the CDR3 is TGTGCCAGTGGCGCCACTAGCGGGGGGACCCAGTACTTC. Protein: CASGATSGGTQYF.

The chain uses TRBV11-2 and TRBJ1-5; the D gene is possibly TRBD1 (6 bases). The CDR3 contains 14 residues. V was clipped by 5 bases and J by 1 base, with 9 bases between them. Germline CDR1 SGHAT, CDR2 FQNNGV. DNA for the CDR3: TGTGCCAGCAGCCTTACAGGGAGCAATCAGCCCCAGCATTTT. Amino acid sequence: CASSLTGSNQPQHF.

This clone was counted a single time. The CDR3 coding sequence is TGCGCCAGCAGCTATCCAGGGGGCGTTGGCACTGAAGCTTTCTTT. It codes for CASSYPGGVGTEAFF. The rearrangement uses TRBV5-1 and TRBJ1-1, with 8 positions matching TRBD1. The V gene end was trimmed by 3 bases and the J gene end by 4 bases; junction bases not matched to a gene: 8. Germline V gives CDR1 SGHRS, CDR2 YFSETQ. This CDR3 is built from 15 residues.

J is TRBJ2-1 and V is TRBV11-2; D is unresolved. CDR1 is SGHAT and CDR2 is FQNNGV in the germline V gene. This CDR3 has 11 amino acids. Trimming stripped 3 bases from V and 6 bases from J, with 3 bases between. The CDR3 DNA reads TGTGCCAGCAGCTTTAGCAATGAGCAGTTCTTC. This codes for CASSFSNEQFF.

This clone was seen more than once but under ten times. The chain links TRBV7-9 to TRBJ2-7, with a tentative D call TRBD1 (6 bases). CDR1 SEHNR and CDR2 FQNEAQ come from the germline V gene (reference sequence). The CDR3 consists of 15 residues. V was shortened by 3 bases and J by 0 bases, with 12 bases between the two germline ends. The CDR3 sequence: CASSFWGRTSYEQYF. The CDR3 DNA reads TGTGCCAGCAGCTTTTGGGGGCGGACCTCCTACGAGCAGTACTTC.

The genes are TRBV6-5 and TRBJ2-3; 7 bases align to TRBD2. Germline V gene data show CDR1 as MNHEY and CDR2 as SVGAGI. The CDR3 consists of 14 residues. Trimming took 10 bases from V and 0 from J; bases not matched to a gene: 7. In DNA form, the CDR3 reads TGTGCCATCCTCCGACTAGCTAGCACAGATACGCAGTATTTT. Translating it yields CAILRLASTDTQYF.

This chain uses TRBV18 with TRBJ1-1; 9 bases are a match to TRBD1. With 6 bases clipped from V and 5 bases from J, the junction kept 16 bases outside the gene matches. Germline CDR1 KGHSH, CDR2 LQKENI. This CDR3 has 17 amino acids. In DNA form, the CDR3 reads TGTGCCAGCTCTCGAATAACAGGGGGCGAGTGGGGTACTGAAGCTTTCTTT. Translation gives CASSRITGGEWGTEAFF. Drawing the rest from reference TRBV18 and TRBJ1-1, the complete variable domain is NAGVMQNPRHLVRRRGQEARLRCSPMKGHSHVYWYRQLPEEGLKFMVYLQKENIIDESGMPKERFSAEFPKEGPSILRIQQVVRGDSAAYFCASSRITGGEWGTEAFFGQGTRLTVV.

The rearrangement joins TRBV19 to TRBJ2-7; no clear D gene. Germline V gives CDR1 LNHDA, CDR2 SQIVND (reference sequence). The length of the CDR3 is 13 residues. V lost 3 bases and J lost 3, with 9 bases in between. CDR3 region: CASSISQVYEQYF. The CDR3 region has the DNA TGTGCCAGTAGTATTTCGCAGGTCTACGAGCAGTACTTC.

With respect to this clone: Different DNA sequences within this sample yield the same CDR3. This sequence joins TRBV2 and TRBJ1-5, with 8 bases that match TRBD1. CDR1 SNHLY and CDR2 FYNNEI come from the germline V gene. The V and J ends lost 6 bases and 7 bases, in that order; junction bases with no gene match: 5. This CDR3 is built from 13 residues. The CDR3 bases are TGTGCCAGCAGCGGGACAGGTGGACAGCCCCAGCATTTT. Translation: CASSGTGGQPQHF.